The 29 T cell receptor beta chains presented below share a single source sample, sequenced in a study of TIL therapy for anti-PD-1-resistant metastatic lung cancer. Described time point: pre-treatment sample, taken before nivolumab and TIL therapy. Most excised metastases sampled were pleural nodules or supraclavicular lymph nodes. The libraries were made with immunoSEQ v3. The data were produced by immunoSEQ multiplex PCR, yet TCRdb's version contains in-frame clones alone and is incomplete. The sample has about 95,000 clones; about three fifths are singletons. The sample consisted of tumor tissue, taken at baseline. These receptors were collected from a person aged 25 to 85 with non-small cell lung cancer.

This clone was detected only a few times. The chain uses TRBV6-1 and TRBJ1-5; D is unclear. The CDR3 spans 12 residues. Germline V gene sequence: CDR1 MNHNS, CDR2 SASEGT. Trimming pared 2 bases from V and 7 bases from J, leaving 6 bases between. The CDR3 here is CASSEYTQPQHF. CDR3 DNA sequence: TGTGCCAGCAGTGAATACACCCAGCCCCAGCATTTT.

V usage is TRBV11-2 and J usage is TRBJ2-7, with a weak D call TRBD2 (5 bases). V lost 2 bases to trimming and J lost 0 bases, with 11 bases between them. Germline V gene lookup returns CDR1 SGHAT and CDR2 FQNNGV. The CDR3 covers 15 residues. This CDR3 reads CASSLSAGNSYEQYF. As DNA, the CDR3 is TGTGCCAGCAGCTTAAGCGCCGGGAACTCCTACGAGCAGTACTTC.

This clone came up many times. As DNA, the CDR3 is TGTGCCAGCAGCTCCTGGACTAGCGGGCCAACTTTCACCGGGGAGCTGTTTTTT. This encodes CASSSWTSGPTFTGELFF. The chain couples TRBV7-6 to TRBJ2-2, with 11 bases that match TRBD2. Germline assignment: CDR1 SGHVS and CDR2 FNYEAQ. Trimming cost V 4 bases and J 4 bases; bases outside gene matches: 11. The CDR3 runs 18 residues.

This chain uses TRBV4-2 with TRBJ2-7, with 9 bases lining up with TRBD2. This CDR3 region has 16 residues. Germline CDR1 is LGHNA and CDR2 is YNFKEQ. J lost 4 bases, V lost 0 bases, and 7 bases had no gene match. CDR3 residues: CASSQEGAGGLYEQYF. The CDR3 DNA reads TGTGCCAGCAGCCAAGAGGGGGCGGGGGGGCTGTACGAGCAGTACTTC.

The chain is built from TRBV11-2 and TRBJ2-5; unclear D gene. This CDR3 is built from 12 residues. Germline loops: CDR1 SGHAT, CDR2 FQNNGV. Trimming took off 5 bases at V and 5 bases at J, with 9 bases between the two ends. This CDR3 reads CASSPPEETQYF. As DNA, the CDR3 is TGTGCCAGCAGCCCACCCGAGGAGACCCAGTACTTC.

There are a few counts of this clone. The chain carries TRBV4-1 and TRBJ2-3; maybe TRBD2 (6 bases). Germline V CDR1 and CDR2: MGHRA, YSYEKL. V gave up 1 base and J gave up 7 bases, with 15 bases separating them. The CDR3 spans 15 residues. In DNA, the CDR3 is TGCGCCAGCAGCCAAGCGGCCAGGACTACCAATACGCAGTATTTT. This encodes CASSQAARTTNTQYF.

J is TRBJ1-2 and V is TRBV7-8; 8 bases are shared with TRBD1. The CDR3 length is 12 residues. The germline CDR1 and CDR2 sequences are SGHVS and FQNEAQ. J gave up 4 bases and V 5 bases, and 0 bases lay outside the gene matches. CDR3 in amino acids: CASSGQGYGYTF. In nucleotides, the CDR3 is TGTGCCAGCAGCGGACAGGGCTATGGCTACACCTTC.

The chain has TRBV19 and TRBJ1-5, with D tentatively TRBD1 (5 bases). V was cut by 5 bases and J by 3 bases, with 11 bases left in between. Germline V gene lookup returns CDR1 LNHDA and CDR2 SQIVND (reference sequence). The CDR3 totals 14 residues. The CDR3 region has the DNA TGTGCCAGTAGTGCCACGGGGCCCAATCAGCCCCAGCATTTT. Translated, it gives CASSATGPNQPQHF.

The chain recombines TRBV5-1 with TRBJ1-1; D is possibly TRBD1 (5 bases). CDR3 size: 15 residues. Trimming stripped 6 bases from V and 5 bases from J, with 20 bases between. In germline, CDR1 is SGHRS, CDR2 YFSETQ. CDR3 nucleotide sequence: TGCGCCAGCACCCGCGGGGCAGGGCAGGATACTGAAGCTTTCTTT. Residues: CASTRGAGQDTEAFF.

This clone was counted only a few times. The chain is built from TRBV11-2 and TRBJ2-3, with D unresolved. Germline V CDR1 and CDR2: SGHAT, FQNNGV. The CDR3 loop spans 14 amino acids. V dropped 5 bases and J dropped 4 bases, with 13 bases sitting between them. The CDR3 sequence is CASSPPPVSDTQYF. In nucleotides, the CDR3 is TGTGCCAGCAGCCCCCCTCCGGTTTCAGATACGCAGTATTTT.

The chain is built from TRBV19 and TRBJ1-1, with a tentative D call TRBD1 (5 bases). The CDR3 has 12 amino acids. Trimming removed 5 bases at V and 4 bases at J, with 8 bases between. CDR1 and CDR2 from the germline V gene are LNHDA and SQIVND (reference sequence). The CDR3 DNA sequence: TGTGCCAGTAGTTTAGGGGCCACTGAAGCTTTCTTT. This codes for CASSLGATEAFF.

The chain couples TRBV27 to TRBJ2-2, with D possibly TRBD2 on 5 matching bases. Trimming took 5 bases from V and 4 from J, leaving 11 bases between them. Germline CDR1 reads MNHEY; CDR2 reads SMNVEV (reference sequence). CDR3 length: 14 amino acids. The chain's CDR3 is CASSPNRGTGELFF. For the CDR3, the DNA is TGTGCCAGCAGTCCGAACCGGGGCACCGGGGAGCTGTTTTTT.

The chain couples TRBV28 to TRBJ2-5, with 10 bases identical to TRBD2. Germline lookup yields CDR1 MDHEN and CDR2 SYDVKM. V was clipped by 2 bases and J by 0 bases; unmatched bases: 0. The CDR3 extends over 15 amino acids. This CDR3 reads CASSLSGRDQETQYF. The CDR3 DNA is TGTGCCAGCAGTTTAAGCGGGAGGGACCAAGAGACCCAGTACTTC. Looking up the rest from reference TRBV28 and TRBJ2-5 gives the full variable domain: DVKVTQSSRYLVKRTGEKVFLECVQDMDHENMFWYRQDPGLGLRLIYFSYDVKMKEKGDIPEGYSVSREKKERFSLILESASTNQTSMYLCASSLSGRDQETQYFGPGTRLLVL.

This clone was counted between two and nine times. V usage is TRBV18 and J usage is TRBJ1-4, with D possibly being TRBD1 (6 bases). This CDR3 has 16 residues. V was clipped by 4 bases and J by 4 bases, with 16 bases between them. CDR1 and CDR2 from the germline V gene are KGHSH and LQKENI. The CDR3 protein is CASSLSADSYNEKLFF. For the CDR3, the DNA is TGTGCCAGCTCACTTTCCGCGGACAGTTATAATGAAAAACTGTTTTTT.

The CDR3 DNA reads as TGCGCCAGCAGGTTAGATCCGAACACTGAAGCTTTCTTT. This sequence encodes CASRLDPNTEAFF. The chain has TRBV5-1 and TRBJ1-1; D gene ambiguous. The CDR3 has 13 residues. V lost 5 bases, J lost 1 base, and 9 bases lay in between. Germline V gives CDR1 SGHRS, CDR2 YFSETQ.

The chain is built from TRBV6-5 and TRBJ1-1, with 10 bases lining up with TRBD1. The CDR3 totals 13 residues. Germline V gene sequence: CDR1 MNHEY, CDR2 SVGAGI. J was trimmed by 4 bases and V by 5 bases; bases with no gene match: 1. The CDR3 region is CASSRTGGTEAFF. The CDR3 DNA is TGTGCCAGCAGTCGGACAGGGGGCACTGAAGCTTTCTTT.

This clone was picked up a small number of times. J is TRBJ1-4 and V is TRBV28; D not certain. V was pared by 1 base and J by 15 bases, with 9 bases between. The CDR3 length is 11 residues. CDR1 and CDR2 (germline): MDHEN, SYDVKM. The CDR3 sequence: CASSLFGLLFF. In DNA, the CDR3 is TGTGCCAGCAGTTTATTCGGTCTCTTGTTTTTT.

This chain connects TRBV28 to TRBJ1-4, with D perhaps TRBD1 (5 bases). V was clipped by 6 bases and J by 4 bases, with 12 bases between them. Germline V gene sequence: CDR1 MDHEN, CDR2 SYDVKM. CDR3 length: 14 residues. The CDR3 region has the DNA TGTGCCAGCAGGAACGCGCAGGGTAATGAAAAACTGTTTTTT. It is translated as CASRNAQGNEKLFF.

DNA for the CDR3: TGTGCCAGCAGTAGAGGACAGGGGATAAATCAGCCCCAGCATTTT. Its protein product is CASSRGQGINQPQHF. V is TRBV6-6 and J is TRBJ1-5; TRBD1 agrees at 9 bases. This CDR3 has 15 residues. The germline CDR1 and CDR2 sequences are MNHNY and SVGAGI (reference sequence). Losses at the gene ends were 5 bases for V and 4 bases for J; bases not matched to a gene: 6.

V usage is TRBV25-1 and J usage is TRBJ2-1; D might be TRBD2 (5 bases). The CDR3 totals 11 residues. Per the germline V gene, CDR1 is MGHDK and CDR2 is SYGVNS. V lost 8 bases and J lost 10, with 12 bases in between. In DNA form, the CDR3 reads TGTGCCAGCGAATTCGGGGAGGAGCAGTTCTTC. Translating it yields CASEFGEEQFF. Supplemented by reference TRBV25-1 and TRBJ2-1, the full variable domain reads EADIYQTPRYLVIGTGKKITLECSQTMGHDKMYWYQQDPGMELHLIHYSYGVNSTEKGDLSSESTVSRIRTEHFPLTLESARPSHTSQYLCASEFGEEQFFGPGTRLTVL.

This clone has only a few counts. The V call is TRBV15, the J call TRBJ2-7; 9 bases fit TRBD1. Germline lookup yields CDR1 LNHNV and CDR2 YYDKDF (reference sequence). The CDR3 consists of 16 residues. J lost 3 bases, V lost 5 bases, and 11 bases had no gene match. The CDR3 loop reads CATSDRSGTGRYEQYF. The CDR3 DNA reads as TGTGCCACCAGCGATCGCTCCGGGACAGGGCGCTACGAGCAGTACTTC.

V and J are TRBV4-3 and TRBJ1-1; 8 nucleotides match TRBD1. J was trimmed by 5 bases and V by 5 bases; bases with no gene match: 13. In germline, CDR1 is LGHNA, CDR2 YSLEER. The CDR3 has 16 residues. The CDR3 coding sequence is TGCGCCAGCAGCTCAATTGCGACAGGGGAGGAGACTGAAGCTTTCTTT. The encoded protein is CASSSIATGEETEAFF.

V is TRBV5-5 and J is TRBJ2-7, with D maybe TRBD1 (5 bases). Germline loops: CDR1 SGHKS, CDR2 YYEKEE (reference sequence). The CDR3 is 14 residues long. With 0 bases removed from V and 1 base from J, the gap between germline ends came to 8 bases. CDR3: CASSLGGASYEQYF. The DNA for the CDR3 is TGTGCCAGCAGCTTGGGGGGCGCGTCCTACGAGCAGTACTTC.

The chain has TRBV7-2 and TRBJ2-3, with 9 bases lining up with TRBD1. V gave up 6 bases and J gave up 2 bases; unmatched junction bases: 9. From germline, CDR1 is SGHTA and CDR2 FQGNSA. The CDR3 extends over 16 amino acids. In DNA, the CDR3 is TGTGCCAGCAGTTTACGACAGGGGGGGGCCACAGATACGCAGTATTTT. Translating it yields CASSLRQGGATDTQYF.

The J gene is TRBJ1-4, the V gene TRBV4-1; D is unresolved. This CDR3 region has 13 residues. CDR1 is MGHRA, CDR2 YSYEKL, per germline. The V gene lost 4 bases and the J gene lost 3 bases, with 6 bases spanning the gap. The CDR3 region is CASSPLANEKLFF. Written as DNA, the CDR3 is TGCGCCAGCAGCCCATTGGCTAATGAAAAACTGTTTTTT.

The J gene is TRBJ2-4, the V gene TRBV5-1, with a possible D match to TRBD2 (6 bases). Trimming removed 5 bases from V and 0 bases from J, with 18 bases in between. The CDR3 extends over 17 amino acids. Germline CDR1 reads SGHRS; CDR2 reads YFSETQ. The DNA for the CDR3 is TGCGCCAGCAGTCCCTCCTCCGGCGGGGTAGCCAAAAACATTCAGTACTTC. Amino acid sequence: CASSPSSGGVAKNIQYF.

Comments on this clone: Relative to the germline gene, one junction end is altered; a read error may explain this. This same CDR3 is encoded by further DNA sequences in the sample. J is TRBJ1-5 and V is TRBV12-3 or TRBV12-4; D unclear. The CDR3 contains 12 residues. As DNA, the CDR3 is TGTGCCAGCAGCACTAGCAATCAGCCTCAGCATTTT. It translates to CASSTSNQPQHF.

This clone was picked up one time. The genes are TRBV7-2 and TRBJ1-2; D not resolved. The CDR3 spans 12 residues. V shed 3 bases and J shed 2 bases, with 4 bases lying between them. Per the germline V gene, CDR1 is SGHTA and CDR2 is FQGNSA. The CDR3 nucleotides are TGTGCCAGCAGCTTGGCCAACTATGGCTACACCTTC. Protein product: CASSLANYGYTF.

This chain joins TRBV28 and TRBJ1-2; the D is unclear. Germline values: CDR1 MDHEN, CDR2 SYDVKM. This CDR3 is 14 amino acids long. V was pared by 1 base and J by 3 bases, with 9 bases between. The DNA of the CDR3 is TGTGCCAGCAGTTTATTCGGCCAGGACTATGGCTACACCTTC. This encodes CASSLFGQDYGYTF.